A single sample is the source of the 23 T cell receptor beta chains below, sequenced in a study of response to subunit inactivated influenza vaccine. In TCRdb, the RT-PCR reads were re-called with MiXCR into one record per CDR3 protein. The sample comprises around 520,000 distinct CDR3 sequences, roughly 27% of which are singletons, and about 1.9% rests with the top ten. The material was CD4+ T cells sorted from PBMCs, obtained less than 6 days after vaccination. The receptors originated from a man over 45 who received an inactivated influenza vaccine.

CDR3 DNA: TGTGCCACTAGCTCAGGGGGCTCGGAGACCCAGTACTTC. Translating gives CATSSGGSETQYF. The chain links TRBV24-1 to TRBJ2-5; TRBD1 matches 8 bases. Germline V gives CDR1 KGHDR, CDR2 SFDVKD. The CDR3 runs 13 residues. Trimming at V came to 10 bases and at J to 5 bases, leaving 8 bases not matched to a gene.

This clonotype was seen a few times. The J gene is TRBJ2-2, the V gene TRBV5-1, with no clear D. The CDR3 spans 15 residues. Deletions cut 1 base from V and 6 bases from J, with 13 bases between. Looked up from germline, CDR1 is SGHRS and CDR2 is YFSETQ. For the CDR3, the DNA is TGCGCCAGCAGCTTGCTGTTGGGCGATTCCGGGGAGCTGTTTTTT. Its translation is CASSLLLGDSGELFF. The full variable domain, rest sourced from reference TRBV5-1 and TRBJ2-2, is KAGVTQTPRYLIKTRGQQVTLSCSPISGHRSVSWYQQTPGQGLQFLFEYFSETQRNKGNFPGRFSGRQFSNSRSEMNVSTLELGDSALYLCASSLLLGDSGELFFGEGSRLTVL.

A few counts support this clonotype. The rearrangement joins TRBV4-3 to TRBJ2-4; 9 bases line up with TRBD1. The CDR3 runs 16 residues. The germline gives CDR1 LGHNA, CDR2 YSLEER. J was trimmed by 8 bases and V by 4 bases; bases with no gene match: 12. The CDR3 loop reads CASSPYYRGLGDIQYF. CDR3 DNA sequence: TGCGCCAGCAGCCCCTACTACAGGGGGCTGGGGGACATTCAGTACTTC.

This clonotype showed up just a few times. The chain carries TRBV5-1 and TRBJ2-7; 7 nucleotides agree with TRBD2. CDR1 is SGHRS and CDR2 is YFSETQ in the germline V gene. J lost 5 bases, V lost 6 bases, and 8 bases had no gene match. There are 13 residues in the CDR3. This chain's CDR3 is CASKDSGLDEQYF. The CDR3 DNA reads as TGCGCCAGCAAAGATAGCGGGCTCGACGAGCAGTACTTC.

The V and J genes are TRBV7-9 and TRBJ2-3; D is possibly TRBD1 or TRBD2 (5 bases each). This CDR3 spans 15 amino acids. Germline assignment: CDR1 SEHNR and CDR2 FQNEAQ (reference sequence). With 2 bases removed from V and 4 bases from J, the gap between germline ends came to 13 bases. In DNA, the CDR3 is TGTGCCAGCAGCTTACAGGGAGCGAAGCCAGATACGCAGTATTTT. Protein product: CASSLQGAKPDTQYF.

This clonotype occurred a few times. J is TRBJ2-1 and V is TRBV24-1; D remains ambiguous. V lost 0 bases, J lost 0 bases, and 8 bases lay in between. Germline loops: CDR1 KGHDR, CDR2 SFDVKD. This CDR3 spans 16 amino acids. The DNA of the CDR3 is TGTGCCACCAGTGATTTGGCCTCATTCTCCTACAATGAGCAGTTCTTC. Amino acids: CATSDLASFSYNEQFF.

This clonotype was picked up a small number of times. CDR3 nucleotide sequence: TGTGCCAGCAGCCAGGGGGAGGGCAGGAACTATGGCTACACCTTC. It encodes CASSQGEGRNYGYTF. The genes are TRBV5-5 and TRBJ1-2, with 7 bases aligning to TRBD1. J gave up 2 bases and V 4 bases, and 8 bases lay outside the gene matches. Germline V gene sequence: CDR1 SGHKS, CDR2 YYEKEE (reference sequence). CDR3 length equals 15 residues.

The CDR3 DNA reads as TGTGCCAGCAGCCAGTCCAGGGGCGAAGACTACAATGAGCAGTTCTTC. Its translation: CASSQSRGEDYNEQFF. V usage is TRBV7-9 and J usage is TRBJ2-1, with D perhaps matching TRBD1 (6 bases). The CDR3 runs 16 residues. V gave up 5 bases and J gave up 3 bases, with 17 bases separating them. Looked up from germline, CDR1 is SEHNR and CDR2 is FQNEAQ (reference sequence).

This clonotype showed up just a few times. The chain links TRBV7-9 to TRBJ2-3; D call uncertain. This CDR3 spans 15 amino acids. Germline assignment: CDR1 SEHNR and CDR2 FQNEAQ (reference sequence). V shed 2 bases and J shed 6 bases, with 15 bases lying between them. The CDR3 sequence: CASSLRTGNEDTQYF. The CDR3 DNA is TGTGCCAGCAGCTTAAGAACTGGAAATGAGGATACGCAGTATTTT.

As DNA, the CDR3 is TGTGCCAGCAGTTTCCTCCAAGGTGGCCCGGTCGAGGACACTGAAGCTTTCTTT. It yields the protein CASSFLQGGPVEDTEAFF. The rearrangement links TRBV28 to TRBJ1-1, with unresolved D. V lost 3 bases to trimming and J lost 3 bases, with 23 bases between them. The CDR3 has 18 residues. Germline V gives CDR1 MDHEN, CDR2 SYDVKM.

This rearrangement joins TRBV24-1 to TRBJ2-2; D is ambiguous. Trimming took 3 bases from V and 0 from J, leaving 10 bases between them. The CDR3 covers 16 residues. Germline V lookup: CDR1 KGHDR, CDR2 SFDVKD. CDR3 DNA sequence: TGTGCCACCAGTGATCCGAACACCCCGAACACCGGGGAGCTGTTTTTT. It codes for CATSDPNTPNTGELFF.

The rearrangement links TRBV20-1 to TRBJ2-1, with 15 positions matching TRBD2. Germline CDR1 reads DFQATT; CDR2 reads SNEGSKA (reference sequence). J was trimmed by 0 bases and V by 6 bases; bases with no gene match: 6. The CDR3 runs 17 residues. This CDR3 is CSAVGLAGGHSYNEQFF. The CDR3 coding sequence is TGCAGTGCCGTCGGACTAGCGGGGGGGCACTCCTACAATGAGCAGTTCTTC.

The chain employs TRBV20-1 and TRBJ2-7; TRBD1 aligns across 7 bases. Losses at the gene ends were 7 bases for V and 4 bases for J; bases not matched to a gene: 7. This CDR3 is 12 amino acids long. CDR1 is DFQATT, CDR2 SNEGSKA, per germline (reference sequence). The CDR3 is CSVRGQRYEQYF. CDR3 DNA: TGCAGTGTGAGGGGGCAGAGATACGAGCAGTACTTC.

This chain joins TRBV20-1 and TRBJ2-5; either TRBD1 or TRBD2 may fit D (5 bases each). Germline V lookup: CDR1 DFQATT, CDR2 SNEGSKA (reference sequence). Trimming removed 3 bases at V and 1 base at J, with 12 bases between. This CDR3 contains 14 residues. The DNA of the CDR3 is TGCAGTGCTAGCGGCACCGGGGCCCAAGAGACCCAGTACTTC. Its translation is CSASGTGAQETQYF.

This clonotype has just a few counts. The chain uses TRBV20-1 and TRBJ2-1, with TRBD2 identical over 9 bases. With 0 bases clipped from V and 0 bases from J, the junction kept 6 bases outside the gene matches. The CDR3 contains 17 residues. In germline, CDR1 is DFQATT, CDR2 SNEGSKA (reference sequence). The CDR3 DNA sequence: TGCAGTGCTAGAGATCTAGCGGGGATAAGCTCCTACAATGAGCAGTTCTTC. The encoded protein is CSARDLAGISSYNEQFF.

Only a few counts were recorded for this clonotype. The rearrangement joins TRBV29-1 to TRBJ1-2; a possible D gene is TRBD1 (5 bases). Deletions cut 7 bases from V and 7 bases from J, with 16 bases between. This CDR3 is 12 amino acids long. Germline values: CDR1 SQVTM, CDR2 ANQGSEA. CDR3 sequence (DNA): TGCAGCGCCGATCCGCCCAGGGCTGGCTACACCTTC. This sequence encodes CSADPPRAGYTF. Full variable domain (remainder filled in from reference TRBV29-1 and TRBJ1-2): SAVISQKPSRDICQRGTSLTIQCQVDSQVTMMFWYRQQPGQSLTLIATANQGSEATYESGFVIDKFPISRPNLTFSTLTVSNMSPEDSSIYLCSADPPRAGYTFGSGTRLTVV.

The CDR3 spells CASSLRAAPDYGYTF. Written as DNA, the CDR3 is TGTGCCAGCAGCTTAAGGGCCGCTCCAGACTATGGCTACACCTTC. The chain couples TRBV7-8 to TRBJ1-2; D ambiguous. Germline V gene sequence: CDR1 SGHVS, CDR2 FQNEAQ. The CDR3 spans 15 residues. V gave up 2 bases and J gave up 3 bases, with 13 bases separating them.

The CDR3 loop is CATRQGSAYEQYF. The CDR3, as DNA: TGTGCCACCAGGCAGGGATCCGCATACGAGCAGTACTTC. The J gene is TRBJ2-7, the V gene TRBV3-1; D possibly corresponds to TRBD1 (5 bases). The germline V gene has CDR1 LGHDT and CDR2 YNNKEL (reference sequence). The ends were cut back, 10 bases at V and 4 bases at J, with 17 bases in the middle. CDR3 length: 13 amino acids.

The chain links TRBV5-1 to TRBJ2-3; the match to TRBD2 covers 7 bases. The germline V gene has CDR1 SGHRS and CDR2 YFSETQ. J lost 4 bases, V lost 2 bases, and 7 bases had no gene match. The CDR3 is made up of 15 amino acids. Here the CDR3 reads CASSFRGELSDTQYF. The CDR3 bases are TGCGCCAGCAGCTTCCGGGGGGAATTGTCAGATACGCAGTATTTT. The complete variable domain, with remaining parts taken from reference TRBV5-1 and TRBJ2-3, reads KAGVTQTPRYLIKTRGQQVTLSCSPISGHRSVSWYQQTPGQGLQFLFEYFSETQRNKGNFPGRFSGRQFSNSRSEMNVSTLELGDSALYLCASSFRGELSDTQYFGPGTRLTVL.

CDR3 coding DNA: TGCAGTGCTAGCAAAATTCCCGGGACAGCGAACACTGAAGCTTTCTTT. This codes for CSASKIPGTANTEAFF. The chain carries TRBV20-1 and TRBJ1-1; the match to TRBD1 covers 7 bases. CDR1 is DFQATT, CDR2 SNEGSKA, per germline (reference sequence). CDR3 length equals 16 residues. Trimming cost V 3 bases and J 1 base; bases outside gene matches: 11.

Many counts were recorded for this clonotype. The gene calls are TRBV29-1 and TRBJ2-5; D uncertain. CDR1 is SQVTM and CDR2 is ANQGSEA in the germline V gene. This CDR3 is 11 amino acids long. Deletions cut 4 bases from V and 3 bases from J, with 6 bases between. The CDR3 loop reads CSVGGEETQYF. The CDR3 DNA reads TGCAGCGTTGGTGGGGAAGAGACCCAGTACTTC. The complete variable domain, with remaining parts taken from reference TRBV29-1 and TRBJ2-5, reads SAVISQKPSRDICQRGTSLTIQCQVDSQVTMMFWYRQQPGQSLTLIATANQGSEATYESGFVIDKFPISRPNLTFSTLTVSNMSPEDSSIYLCSVGGEETQYFGPGTRLLVL.

This clonotype was seen more than once but under ten times. The V call is TRBV6-1, the J call TRBJ2-7; D remains ambiguous. The CDR3 has 12 residues. The germline gives CDR1 MNHNS, CDR2 SASEGT. V was trimmed by 10 bases and J by 3 bases, leaving 13 bases between them. CDR3 protein: CATLSRIYEQYF. CDR3 DNA sequence: TGTGCCACCCTCTCGCGGATCTACGAGCAGTACTTC.

The chain links TRBV7-9 to TRBJ2-1; TRBD1 might be the D (5 bases). Germline V gene lookup returns CDR1 SEHNR and CDR2 FQNEAQ (reference sequence). The V gene lost 5 bases and the J gene lost 9 bases, with 14 bases spanning the gap. The CDR3 is 13 residues long. The DNA of the CDR3 is TGTGCCAGCAGCCCAACCAGGGTAGGTGAGCAGTTCTTC. Protein product: CASSPTRVGEQFF.